The 15 T cell receptor beta chains below come from one sample, sequenced in a study of CD8 T cells in ankylosing spondylitis. One entry per CDR3 protein, called by TCRdb with MiXCR from the 5' RACE reads. The sample yields about 250,000 distinct CDR3 sequences, roughly a quarter seen once. What was sequenced was blood, either unsorted or a sorted T cell fraction (not recorded which). The source of these receptors is a male donor with ankylosing spondylitis or in good health (not recorded which).

The chain combines TRBV4-3 with TRBJ2-2; tentatively, D is TRBD2 (7 bases). Trimming stripped 4 bases from V and 2 bases from J, with 14 bases between. The CDR3 has 16 amino acids. CDR1 and CDR2 from the germline V gene are LGHNA and YSLEER. The CDR3 protein is CASSLTGGRNTGELFF. DNA for the CDR3: TGCGCCAGCAGCCTAACCGGGGGGCGCAACACCGGGGAGCTGTTTTTT.

The chain uses TRBV6-1 and TRBJ2-7; 9 bases fit TRBD1. V gave up 5 bases and J gave up 1 base; unmatched junction bases: 9. Germline values: CDR1 MNHNS, CDR2 SASEGT. This CDR3 is built from 16 residues. The CDR3 DNA reads as TGTGCCAGCAGTCGACCGGGACAGGGTGGTTCCTACGAGCAGTACTTC. Translating it yields CASSRPGQGGSYEQYF.

This clonotype has just a few counts. This rearrangement joins TRBV20-1 to TRBJ2-3; 11 bases are shared with TRBD2. From germline, CDR1 is DFQATT and CDR2 SNEGSKA (reference sequence). V gave up 4 bases and J gave up 2 bases; unmatched junction bases: 17. CDR3 length: 19 residues. CDR3 in amino acids: CSATGPLAGGLSSTDTQYF. Written as DNA, the CDR3 is TGCAGTGCTACCGGGCCTCTAGCGGGGGGCCTTTCTTCCACAGATACGCAGTATTTT.

This clonotype was observed at least ten times. This chain links TRBV7-2 with TRBJ2-2, with TRBD2 as a possible D gene (7 bases). The length of the CDR3 is 14 residues. Germline V gene sequence: CDR1 SGHTA, CDR2 FQGNSA. Trimming removed 5 bases from V and 4 bases from J, with 11 bases in between. DNA of the CDR3: TGTGCCAGCAGCCCGGGGGGCCCCACCGGGGAGCTGTTTTTT. Its protein is CASSPGGPTGELFF.

The genes are TRBV5-6 and TRBJ1-2; D gene uncertain. Germline CDR1 reads SGHDT; CDR2 reads YYEEEE. The CDR3 contains 13 residues. V lost 1 base to trimming and J lost 6 bases, with 10 bases between them. Written as DNA, the CDR3 is TGTGCCAGCAGCTTGCCCAACGGTGATGGCTACACCTTC. This encodes CASSLPNGDGYTF.

This sequence joins TRBV18 and TRBJ2-3; D ambiguous. This CDR3 has 12 amino acids. CDR1 and CDR2 (germline): KGHSH, LQKENI. With 4 bases removed from V and 3 bases from J, the gap between germline ends came to 5 bases. The CDR3 DNA reads as TGTGCCAGCTCACAAAATACAGATACGCAGTATTTT. Translating gives CASSQNTDTQYF.

V is TRBV12-3 or TRBV12-4 and J is TRBJ2-1; D unresolved. The CDR3 contains 15 residues. V lost 4 bases to trimming and J lost 0 bases, with 10 bases between them. The CDR3 protein is CASSSDPSSYNEQFF. The CDR3 region has the DNA TGTGCCAGCAGTTCCGACCCAAGCTCCTACAATGAGCAGTTCTTC.

In nucleotides, the CDR3 is TGCAGTGCTAGCCGGGGGGCTGGAGAGCAGTACTTC. Its protein product is CSASRGAGEQYF. The chain has TRBV20-1 and TRBJ2-7; D possibly corresponds to TRBD2 (7 bases). This CDR3 comprises 12 residues. From germline, CDR1 is DFQATT and CDR2 SNEGSKA (reference sequence). With 3 bases removed from V and 7 bases from J, the gap between germline ends came to 13 bases.

Ten or more counts support this clonotype. V is TRBV10-3 and J is TRBJ2-7; 11 bases are shared with TRBD2. The CDR3 runs to 14 residues. The germline V gene has CDR1 ENHRY and CDR2 SYGVKD. V shed 3 bases, J shed 2 bases, and the junction held 0 bases outside the gene matches. The CDR3 region is CAISDSGGAYEQYF. CDR3 in DNA: TGTGCCATCAGTGATAGCGGGGGGGCCTACGAGCAGTACTTC.

Only a few counts were recorded for this clonotype. V usage is TRBV7-6 and J usage is TRBJ2-6; 7 bases are a match to TRBD1. Germline lookup yields CDR1 SGHVS and CDR2 FNYEAQ. The V and J ends lost 1 base and 2 bases, in that order; junction bases with no gene match: 5. This CDR3 is built from 17 residues. CDR3: CASSLGRTGAGANVLTF. CDR3 nucleotide sequence: TGTGCCAGCAGCTTAGGCCGAACAGGGGCTGGGGCCAACGTCCTGACTTTC. The full variable domain, in which reference TRBV7-6 and TRBJ2-6 provide the parts outside the CDR3, is GAGVSQSPRYKVTKRGQDVALRCDPISGHVSLYWYRQALGQGPEFLTYFNYEAQQDKSGLPNDRFSAERPEGSISTLTIQRTEQRDSAMYRCASSLGRTGAGANVLTFGAGSRLTVL.

In its sample, this clonotype was seen many times. V is TRBV20-1 and J is TRBJ1-1; no reliable D call. The CDR3 has 13 residues. Trimming removed 3 bases at V and 4 bases at J, with 12 bases between. Germline values: CDR1 DFQATT, CDR2 SNEGSKA (reference sequence). The CDR3: CSASLRPGTEAFF. The CDR3 nucleotides are TGCAGTGCTAGTTTGCGGCCGGGCACTGAAGCTTTCTTT.

This clonotype was seen many times. The J gene is TRBJ2-3, the V gene TRBV24-1; 9 positions match TRBD1. The trim removed 7 bases at V and 5 bases at J, leaving 6 bases unmatched. Germline V gene lookup returns CDR1 KGHDR and CDR2 SFDVKD. This CDR3 contains 14 residues. CDR3 region: CATRQQGAGDTQYF. The DNA of the CDR3 is TGTGCCACCAGGCAACAGGGGGCTGGAGATACGCAGTATTTT.

The gene calls are TRBV19 and TRBJ2-7; D possibly corresponds to TRBD1 (5 bases). Looked up from germline, CDR1 is LNHDA and CDR2 is SQIVND (reference sequence). V was clipped by 7 bases and J by 1 base, with 14 bases between them. This CDR3 contains 14 residues. The CDR3 loop is CASKVDSFSYEQYF. CDR3 nucleotides: TGTGCCAGTAAGGTTGACAGTTTTTCCTACGAGCAGTACTTC.

As regards this clonotype: A read error may produce the germline difference seen at one junction end. The chain joins TRBV12-3 or TRBV12-4 to TRBJ2-7, with unresolved D. The length of the CDR3 is 11 residues. DNA of the CDR3: TGTGCCAGCAGTACTTTGGCGGTCGTCGACTTC. Protein: CASSTLAVVDF.

There are many counts of this clonotype. The chain has TRBV2 and TRBJ2-7; tentatively, D is TRBD1 (5 bases). The CDR3 loop spans 14 amino acids. Deletions cut 6 bases from V and 7 bases from J, with 19 bases between. Germline V gene lookup returns CDR1 SNHLY and CDR2 FYNNEI. The chain's CDR3 is CASRNRYSTGEQYF. CDR3 sequence (DNA): TGTGCCAGCAGAAACAGGTATTCTACGGGTGAGCAGTACTTC. Full variable domain (rest looked up from reference TRBV2 and TRBJ2-7): EPEVTQTPSHQVTQMGQEVILRCVPISNHLYFYWYRQILGQKVEFLVSFYNNEISEKSEIFDDQFSVERPDGSNFTLKIRSTKLEDSAMYFCASRNRYSTGEQYFGPGTRLTVT.